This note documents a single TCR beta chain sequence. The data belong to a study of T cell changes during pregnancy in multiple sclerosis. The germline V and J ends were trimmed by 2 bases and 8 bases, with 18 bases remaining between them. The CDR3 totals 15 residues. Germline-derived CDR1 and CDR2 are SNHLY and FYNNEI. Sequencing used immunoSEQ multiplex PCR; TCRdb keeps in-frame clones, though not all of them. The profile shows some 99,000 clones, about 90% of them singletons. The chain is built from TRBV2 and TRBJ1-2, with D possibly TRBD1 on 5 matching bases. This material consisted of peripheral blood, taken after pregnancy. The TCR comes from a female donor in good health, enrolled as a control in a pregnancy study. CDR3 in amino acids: CASSESGLQTGGYTF. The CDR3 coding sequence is TGTGCCAGCAGTGAATCGGGACTCCAAACGGGGGGCTACACCTTC. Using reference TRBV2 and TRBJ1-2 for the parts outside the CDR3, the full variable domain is EPEVTQTPSHQVTQMGQEVILRCVPISNHLYFYWYRQILGQKVEFLVSFYNNEISEKSEIFDDQFSVERPDGSNFTLKIRSTKLEDSAMYFCASSESGLQTGGYTFGSGTRLTVV.